This T cell receptor (beta chain) was sequenced during a study of Ad26.COV2.S vaccination and SARS-CoV-2 variants. Study conclusions and caveats: Breadth measured for non-spike TCRs was similar across vaccine and placebo recipients.

The data were produced by immunoSEQ multiplex PCR, yet TCRdb's version contains in-frame clones alone and is incomplete. This table has more than 300,000 clones, roughly 91% appearing once. Treatment of the sample: about 20 received Ad26.COV2.S at low or high dose, single or two shots; five or six received placebo; per-sample allocation not given. The investigators took samples on day 63 after the first vaccine or placebo injection. Donor was an adult aged 18-55 years in Boston. The CDR3 totals 15 residues. CDR1 LNHDA and CDR2 SQIVND come from the germline V gene (reference sequence). Trimming took 3 bases from V and 2 from J; bases not matched to a gene: 5. In the case of this clone: Its specificity is not known.

The rearrangement links TRBV19 to TRBJ1-2, with 8 bases aligning to TRBD1. This receptor was obtained from a person between 18 and 60 years old who received the Ad26.COV2.S COVID-19 vaccine or a placebo. The material sequenced was peripheral blood, taken in a trial of Ad26.COV2.S vaccine versus placebo. CDR3 loop: CASSIRDRRNYGYTF. The DNA for the CDR3 is TGTGCCAGTAGTATCAGGGACAGGAGGAACTATGGCTACACCTTC.